The 22 T cell receptor beta chains given below trace back to one sample, sequenced in a study of coeliac disease. TCRdb's copy holds only in-frame clones and misses some; the assay was immunoSEQ multiplex PCR. The repertoire includes thousands of clones, approximately 64% of them detected once, and approximately 6.4% sits in the top ten. Source material: lamina propria lymphocytes from the gut. These receptors all come from a man between 50 and 59 years old with active celiac disease.

This clone was observed a few times. This chain joins TRBV10-3 and TRBJ2-1, with 8 bases matching TRBD2. Germline V gene sequence: CDR1 ENHRY, CDR2 SYGVKD. V lost 10 bases, J lost 5 bases, and 4 bases stayed unmatched. This CDR3 is built from 12 residues. The CDR3 loop reads CATALADNEQFF. The CDR3 bases are TGTGCCACCGCACTAGCGGACAATGAGCAGTTCTTC.

CDR3 bases: TGTGCCAGCTCTGACGGGAGACGCGAGCAGTACGTC. Its translation is CASSDGRREQYV. The V and J genes are TRBV18 and TRBJ2-7, with D perhaps matching TRBD2 (6 bases). Germline V gene sequence: CDR1 KGHSH, CDR2 LQKENI. V lost 6 bases and J lost 6, with 12 bases in between. The CDR3 is 12 amino acids.

This chain joins TRBV27 and TRBJ2-2; D is unresolved. Germline V gene data show CDR1 as MNHEY and CDR2 as SMNVEV (reference sequence). The CDR3 contains 14 residues. V shed 6 bases and J shed 4 bases, with 12 bases lying between them. The CDR3 region has the DNA TGTGCCAGCAGCTTTACTATCGGCACCGGGGAGCTGTTTTTT. Its translation: CASSFTIGTGELFF.

The V call is TRBV28, the J call TRBJ1-1; possible D gene TRBD1, 5 bases. CDR1 MDHEN and CDR2 SYDVKM come from the germline V gene. The V end was cut by 1 base, the J end by 3 bases, with 9 bases between. This CDR3 spans 14 amino acids. The CDR3 bases are TGTGCCAGCAGTTTATCGCCGGGGGACACTGAAGCTTTCTTT. Amino acid sequence: CASSLSPGDTEAFF.

V is TRBV11-2 and J is TRBJ2-3; 12 positions match TRBD2. Trimming cost V 1 base and J 1 base; bases outside gene matches: 9. This CDR3 is 19 amino acids long. CDR1 is SGHAT and CDR2 is FQNNGV in the germline V gene. CDR3 sequence: CASSLVGLAGGYGTDTQYF. CDR3 coding DNA: TGTGCCAGCAGCTTAGTTGGGCTAGCGGGGGGGTATGGCACAGATACGCAGTATTTT.

The chain couples TRBV27 to TRBJ2-3, with 9 bases matching TRBD2. J gave up 5 bases and V 5 bases, and 14 bases lay outside the gene matches. The CDR3 loop spans 17 amino acids. CDR1 and CDR2 (germline): MNHEY, SMNVEV (reference sequence). CDR3: CASSRRSGGPQGDTQYF. The CDR3 bases are TGTGCCAGCAGTCGCAGGAGCGGGGGGCCTCAAGGAGATACGCAGTATTTT.

The V call is TRBV5-1, the J call TRBJ2-2, with D possibly matching TRBD1 (5 bases). Trimming removed 5 bases from V and 3 bases from J, with 14 bases in between. The CDR3 runs to 15 residues. Germline values: CDR1 SGHRS, CDR2 YFSETQ. This CDR3 reads CASRKNTGYTGELFF. The CDR3 nucleotides are TGCGCCAGCAGGAAAAACACAGGCTACACCGGGGAGCTGTTTTTT.

The J gene is TRBJ1-2, the V gene TRBV6-5, with D possibly being TRBD1 (6 bases). The ends were cut back, 5 bases at V and 5 bases at J, with 9 bases in the middle. CDR3 length equals 12 residues. CDR1 is MNHEY, CDR2 SVGAGI, per germline. The CDR3 DNA follows: TGTGCCAGCAGTCTCAGGGGATATGGCTACACCTTC. Protein: CASSLRGYGYTF.

This clone was counted once. The germline gene is not matched at one end of the junction; a read error may be the cause. V usage is TRBV6-1 and J usage is TRBJ1-6; the D is unclear. Germline V gene lookup returns CDR1 MNHNS and CDR2 SASEGT. CDR3 length equals 13 residues. The CDR3 reads CASMRTYNSPLHF. The CDR3 coding sequence is TGTGCCAGCATGAGAACCTATAATTCGCCCCTCCACTTT.

This chain joins TRBV7-9 and TRBJ1-1, with TRBD1 matching over 8 bases. The CDR3 spans 14 residues. From germline, CDR1 is SEHNR and CDR2 FQNEAQ (reference sequence). J lost 3 bases, V lost 5 bases, and 5 bases had no gene match. The CDR3 bases are TGTGCCAGCAGCGCACAGGGGGATTACACTGAAGCTTTCTTT. It yields the protein CASSAQGDYTEAFF. Complete variable domain (other parts from reference TRBV7-9 and TRBJ1-1): DTGVSQNPRHKITKRGQNVTFRCDPISEHNRLYWYRQTLGQGPEFLTYFQNEAQLEKSRLLSDRFSAERPKGSFSTLEIQRTEQGDSAMYLCASSAQGDYTEAFFGQGTRLTVV.

The chain joins TRBV6-1 to TRBJ2-1; the match to TRBD1 covers 10 bases. The germline V gene has CDR1 MNHNS and CDR2 SASEGT. This CDR3 has 15 amino acids. J lost 4 bases, V lost 7 bases, and 7 bases had no gene match. CDR3 protein: CASTLDRGKYNEQFF. The CDR3 DNA reads as TGTGCCAGCACCCTGGACAGGGGGAAATACAATGAGCAGTTCTTC.

The CDR3 coding sequence is TGTGCCAGCAGCTTGAGCGGTGAGCAGTTCTTC. Translating gives CASSLSGEQFF. The chain uses TRBV11-2 and TRBJ2-1; possible D gene TRBD2, 5 bases. Trimming stripped 3 bases from V and 9 bases from J, with 6 bases between. The germline V gene encodes CDR1 SGHAT and CDR2 FQNNGV. The CDR3 length is 11 residues.

The chain joins TRBV29-1 to TRBJ2-5; 13 bases are a match to TRBD2. With 7 bases clipped from V and 4 bases from J, the junction kept 6 bases outside the gene matches. The CDR3 has 14 residues. The germline gives CDR1 SQVTM, CDR2 ANQGSEA. The CDR3 loop reads CSGTSGRAVETQYF. CDR3 DNA: TGCAGCGGAACTAGCGGGAGGGCCGTAGAGACCCAGTACTTC.

This chain links TRBV19 with TRBJ1-6; maybe TRBD1 (5 bases). The CDR3 totals 13 residues. Trimming took 9 bases from V and 13 from J, leaving 19 bases between them. CDR1 is LNHDA and CDR2 is SQIVND in the germline V gene (reference sequence). CDR3 sequence (DNA): TGTGCCAGCTCCCATTTGGGGCTAAGTCCCCTCCACTTT. As protein: CASSHLGLSPLHF.

V is TRBV9 and J is TRBJ1-2, with TRBD1 identical over 12 bases. Germline V gene sequence: CDR1 SGDLS, CDR2 YYNGEE. V lost 4 bases, J lost 12 bases, and 7 bases stayed unmatched. The CDR3 contains 13 residues. CDR3 sequence: CASSPRDRGLNTF. CDR3 bases: TGTGCCAGCAGCCCCCGGGACAGGGGGCTTAACACCTTC.

This chain uses TRBV5-4 with TRBJ2-5; D possibly corresponds to TRBD1 (6 bases). The CDR3 runs to 15 residues. The V and J ends lost 7 bases and 2 bases respectively, with 18 bases between them. Germline V lookup: CDR1 SGHNT, CDR2 YYREEE (reference sequence). The CDR3 DNA reads as TGTGCCAGCTTTTCCTCCAGGGGACCTCAAGAGACCCAGTACTTC. As protein: CASFSSRGPQETQYF.

The J gene is TRBJ2-3, the V gene TRBV4-1, with TRBD2 matching 9 bases. Germline CDR1 MGHRA, CDR2 YSYEKL. This CDR3 is 17 amino acids long. The junction had 10 bases not matched to a gene; V was cut back by 6 bases and J by 0 bases. The DNA for the CDR3 is TGCGCCAGCAGTCCTGTTAGCGGGGGCATTAGCACAGATACGCAGTATTTT. This codes for CASSPVSGGISTDTQYF.

The chain has TRBV2 and TRBJ1-1; D is perhaps TRBD1 (5 bases). Germline V gene lookup returns CDR1 SNHLY and CDR2 FYNNEI. Trimming left V 6 bases short and J 3 bases short, with 11 bases between. CDR3 length: 13 residues. CDR3 amino acids: CASRGRGHTEAFF. The DNA of the CDR3 is TGTGCCAGCAGGGGGAGGGGTCACACTGAAGCTTTCTTT.

This clone was seen just once. CDR3 region: CASRVITGSDGYTF. In DNA, the CDR3 is TGTGCCAGCAGAGTAATAACAGGGAGCGATGGCTACACCTTC. The genes are TRBV9 and TRBJ1-2; possible D gene TRBD1, 6 bases. Germline V lookup: CDR1 SGDLS, CDR2 YYNGEE. This CDR3 has 14 amino acids. V was clipped by 5 bases and J by 6 bases, with 17 bases between them.

This clone is labeled as medium-sized. V and J are TRBV5-6 and TRBJ1-1, with D hard to call. This CDR3 has 15 residues. The V end was cut by 0 bases, the J end by 4 bases, with 13 bases between. Germline CDR1 reads SGHDT; CDR2 reads YYEEEE. The DNA for the CDR3 is TGTGCCAGCAGCTTGGTGAGGGAATTGGGCACTGAAGCTTTCTTT. Residues: CASSLVRELGTEAFF.

The genes are TRBV27 and TRBJ1-4; D perhaps matches TRBD1 (6 bases). The germline V and J ends were trimmed by 3 bases and 8 bases, with 19 bases remaining between them. The germline V gene has CDR1 MNHEY and CDR2 SMNVEV (reference sequence). This CDR3 is 16 amino acids long. CDR3 residues: CASSFTGSSLNEKLFF. Here the CDR3 DNA reads TGTGCCAGCAGTTTTACAGGGTCGAGCTTAAACGAAAAACTGTTTTTT.

In its sample, this clone was seen once. The chain is built from TRBV5-4 and TRBJ2-2; the match to TRBD2 covers 8 bases. The CDR3 contains 16 residues. CDR1 and CDR2 (germline): SGHNT, YYREEE (reference sequence). J gave up 3 bases and V 0 bases, and 4 bases lay outside the gene matches. The CDR3 DNA follows: TGTGCCAGCAGCTTGGGAGCCGGGAGGGACACCGGGGAGCTGTTTTTT. Encoded protein: CASSLGAGRDTGELFF.